A single sample gave rise to the 23 T cell receptor beta chains below, sequenced in a study of OX40 agonist ivuxolimab in advanced cancers. Measured with immunoSEQ multiplex PCR; TCRdb has only the in-frame clones, and not every one. This sample yields about 36,000 clones, of which about three quarters are seen a single time; about 20% belongs to the top ten. The sequences come from CD4+ or CD8+ T cells sorted from blood, collected in a trial of the OX40 agonist ivuxolimab. The receptor source for this set is an adult with an advanced solid tumor such as melanoma, head and neck, liver or kidney cancer.

The chain couples TRBV11-2 to TRBJ2-1; D call uncertain. Germline values: CDR1 SGHAT, CDR2 FQNNGV. V lost 3 bases, J lost 5 bases, and 8 bases lay in between. This CDR3 is 13 amino acids long. CDR3 nucleotides: TGTGCCAGCAGCTTCGAACCTGACAATGAGCAGTTCTTC. Its protein is CASSFEPDNEQFF. Filled out from reference TRBV11-2 and TRBJ2-1, the complete variable domain reads EAGVAQSPRYKIIEKRQSVAFWCNPISGHATLYWYQQILGQGPKLLIQFQNNGVVDDSQLPKDRFSAERLKGVDSTLKIQPAKLEDSAVYLCASSFEPDNEQFFGPGTRLTVL.

V is TRBV10-3 and J is TRBJ1-2; D not certain. This CDR3 contains 12 residues. Trimming shortened V by 1 base and J by 5 bases, and 5 bases separated the two germline ends. Germline CDR1 is ENHRY and CDR2 is SYGVKD. In DNA, the CDR3 is TGTGCCATCAGTGAGTACGAGTATGGCTACACCTTC. Translating gives CAISEYEYGYTF.

The rearrangement uses TRBV5-4 and TRBJ2-7; the D gene is possibly TRBD1 (5 bases). Germline V CDR1 and CDR2: SGHNT, YYREEE (reference sequence). The CDR3 runs 11 residues. V lost 7 bases to trimming and J lost 6 bases, with 11 bases between them. Here the CDR3 reads CASSGQGEQYF. CDR3 in DNA: TGTGCCAGCTCAGGTCAGGGCGAGCAGTACTTC.

This clone was picked up a small number of times. In the same sample, other DNA sequences code for this CDR3. The gene calls are TRBV30 and TRBJ2-3; the D is unclear. V was pared by 0 bases and J by 6 bases, with 10 bases between. Germline CDR1 reads GTSNPN; CDR2 reads SVGIG (reference sequence). This CDR3 is built from 13 residues. The CDR3 sequence: CAWSVLRADTQYF. In DNA form, the CDR3 reads TGTGCCTGGAGTGTACTAAGGGCGGATACGCAGTATTTT.

The chain is built from TRBV6-6 and TRBJ2-7; D perhaps matches TRBD1 (6 bases). This CDR3 is 14 amino acids long. CDR1 is MNHNY, CDR2 SVGAGI, per germline (reference sequence). Trimming stripped 2 bases from V and 5 bases from J, with 13 bases between. CDR3 coding DNA: TGTGCCAGCAGTTACGGTGGCAGGGGCGACGAGCAGTACTTC. Protein sequence: CASSYGGRGDEQYF.

The chain combines TRBV2 with TRBJ1-1; maybe TRBD1 (5 bases). Germline V gives CDR1 SNHLY, CDR2 FYNNEI. The CDR3 is made up of 16 amino acids. The ends were cut back, 3 bases at V and 5 bases at J, with 19 bases in the middle. CDR3 amino acids: CASSEGGVETRTEAFF. In nucleotides, the CDR3 is TGTGCCAGCAGTGAGGGGGGGGTGGAGACGCGAACTGAAGCTTTCTTT.

This clone came up a few times. This sequence joins TRBV28 and TRBJ1-2, with 8 bases that match TRBD1. Germline V gene data show CDR1 as MDHEN and CDR2 as SYDVKM. V was clipped by 6 bases and J by 6 bases; unmatched bases: 6. CDR3 size: 13 residues. CDR3 coding DNA: TGTGCCAGCAGCCAGGACAGGGAGGATGGCTACACCTTC. This codes for CASSQDREDGYTF.

The chain couples TRBV18 to TRBJ1-2, with D unresolved. From germline, CDR1 is KGHSH and CDR2 LQKENI. The germline V and J ends were trimmed by 0 bases and 3 bases, with 8 bases remaining between them. The CDR3 sequence is 14 residues long. The CDR3 protein is CASSPPGKDYGYTF. Here the CDR3 DNA reads TGTGCCAGCTCACCACCGGGGAAGGACTATGGCTACACCTTC.

V gene TRBV4-2 combines with J gene TRBJ1-2; 7 bases match TRBD1. The CDR3 extends over 14 amino acids. Germline loops: CDR1 LGHNA, CDR2 YNFKEQ. Trimming at V came to 0 bases and at J to 3 bases, leaving 1 base not matched to a gene. CDR3 DNA sequence: TGTGCCAGCAGCCAAGATGGACAGGACTATGGCTACACCTTC. It is translated as CASSQDGQDYGYTF.

The J gene is TRBJ1-3, the V gene TRBV28; D call uncertain. CDR1 MDHEN and CDR2 SYDVKM come from the germline V gene. The CDR3 covers 16 residues. The V gene lost 2 bases and the J gene lost 3 bases, with 14 bases spanning the gap. The CDR3 reads CASSLQYLVGGNTIYF. In DNA, the CDR3 is TGTGCCAGCAGTTTACAATACCTTGTGGGTGGAAACACCATATATTTT. The full variable domain, completed using reference TRBV28 and TRBJ1-3, is DVKVTQSSRYLVKRTGEKVFLECVQDMDHENMFWYRQDPGLGLRLIYFSYDVKMKEKGDIPEGYSVSREKKERFSLILESASTNQTSMYLCASSLQYLVGGNTIYFGEGSWLTVV.

This chain joins TRBV18 and TRBJ1-5, with D tentatively TRBD1 (5 bases). The CDR3 consists of 15 residues. The V gene lost 0 bases and the J gene lost 2 bases, with 8 bases spanning the gap. Germline CDR1 is KGHSH and CDR2 is LQKENI. CDR3 nucleotides: TGTGCCAGCTCACCACCGGGGGGGGGCAATCAGCCCCAGCATTTT. As protein: CASSPPGGGNQPQHF.

The chain has TRBV21-1 and TRBJ1-4. TRBV21-1 is assigned pseudogene status. The CDR3 totals 15 residues. The CDR3 reads CASSSRPEDYEKLFF. CDR3 nucleotides: TGTGCCAGCAGCTCGCGACCTGAGGATTATGAAAAACTGTTTTTT.

The rearrangement joins TRBV6-6 to TRBJ2-3; the D gene is possibly TRBD2 (7 bases). This CDR3 contains 15 residues. Germline-derived CDR1 and CDR2 are MNHNY and SVGAGI (reference sequence). V lost 4 bases and J lost 3, with 14 bases in between. CDR3 sequence (DNA): TGTGCCAGCAGTTCGGGCGGGGGCGGAACAGATACGCAGTATTTT. Its protein is CASSSGGGGTDTQYF.

The chain employs TRBV5-1 and TRBJ2-5; 8 bases line up with TRBD1. V lost 0 bases, J lost 5 bases, and 3 bases stayed unmatched. This CDR3 is built from 14 residues. Germline V gene data show CDR1 as SGHRS and CDR2 as YFSETQ. Written as DNA, the CDR3 is TGCGCCAGCAGCTTGGCGGCAGGGGGCGAGACCCAGTACTTC. Its translation is CASSLAAGGETQYF. Full variable domain (outside the CDR3, taken from reference TRBV5-1 and TRBJ2-5): KAGVTQTPRYLIKTRGQQVTLSCSPISGHRSVSWYQQTPGQGLQFLFEYFSETQRNKGNFPGRFSGRQFSNSRSEMNVSTLELGDSALYLCASSLAAGGETQYFGPGTRLLVL.

The V gene is TRBV28, the J gene TRBJ2-6; D is uncertain. Per the germline V gene, CDR1 is MDHEN and CDR2 is SYDVKM. Trimming took 2 bases from V and 4 from J, leaving 12 bases between them. The CDR3 extends over 16 amino acids. The CDR3 loop is CASSLDIFRGANVLTF. CDR3 nucleotide sequence: TGTGCCAGCAGTTTAGACATCTTCAGGGGGGCCAACGTCCTGACTTTC.

This sequence joins TRBV19 and TRBJ2-1; D gene ambiguous. Trimming removed 3 bases at V and 16 bases at J, with 16 bases between. The length of the CDR3 is 12 residues. The germline CDR1 and CDR2 sequences are LNHDA and SQIVND (reference sequence). In nucleotides, the CDR3 is TGTGCCAGTAGTATGCTTCAGCTACAGTTCTTCTTC. Translating it yields CASSMLQLQFFF.

The genes are TRBV5-1 and TRBJ1-1, with TRBD1 matching over 9 bases. Germline V lookup: CDR1 SGHRS, CDR2 YFSETQ. This CDR3 has 16 residues. The J segment lost 2 bases and the V segment lost 5 bases, leaving 10 bases of the junction unmatched. This chain's CDR3 is CASSSGTGTGNTEAFF. In DNA, the CDR3 is TGCGCCAGCAGTTCGGGGACAGGGACCGGTAACACTGAAGCTTTCTTT.

The chain carries TRBV2 and TRBJ2-3; 9 bases are shared with TRBD1. The V gene end was trimmed by 10 bases and the J gene end by 6 bases; junction bases not matched to a gene: 11. Germline CDR1 is SNHLY and CDR2 is FYNNEI. This CDR3 comprises 14 residues. CDR3: CATKRQGGGDTQYF. The CDR3 DNA reads as TGTGCCACCAAAAGACAGGGGGGCGGCGATACGCAGTATTTT.

By proportion, this clone is medium-sized. V usage is TRBV4-1 and J usage is TRBJ2-3, with 7 bases lining up with TRBD2. V dropped 2 bases and J dropped 6; count of bases not matched to a gene: 11. Per germline, CDR1 MGHRA and CDR2 YSYEKL. CDR3 length: 16 amino acids. Here the CDR3 DNA reads TGCGCCAGCAGCCAATCCGGGAGGCCCCCAGGGGATACGCAGTATTTT. Translating gives CASSQSGRPPGDTQYF.

The chain couples TRBV6-5 to TRBJ1-4; 7 bases line up with TRBD1. Germline trimming cut 6 bases from V and 6 bases from J; bases unmatched to any gene: 7. This CDR3 spans 14 amino acids. The germline CDR1 and CDR2 sequences are MNHEY and SVGAGI. The CDR3 protein is CASSEYRGHEKLFF. In DNA, the CDR3 is TGTGCCAGCAGCGAGTACAGGGGCCATGAAAAACTGTTTTTT.

This chain joins TRBV11-2 and TRBJ1-4; D ambiguous. Trimming cost V 0 bases and J 5 bases, with 13 bases left between them. This CDR3 has 16 amino acids. Germline lookup yields CDR1 SGHAT and CDR2 FQNNGV. Here the CDR3 DNA reads TGTGCCAGCAGCTTAGACGGATGGCGGGTGAATGAAAAACTGTTTTTT. Amino acid sequence: CASSLDGWRVNEKLFF.

The rearrangement links TRBV18 to TRBJ2-3; tentative D call: TRBD1 (6 bases). This CDR3 is 15 amino acids long. The germline CDR1 and CDR2 sequences are KGHSH and LQKENI. V was pared by 1 base and J by 3 bases, with 11 bases between. The chain's CDR3 is CASSPQDSGTDTQYF. The CDR3 DNA follows: TGTGCCAGCTCACCACAGGACAGCGGTACAGATACGCAGTATTTT.

The genes are TRBV28 and TRBJ1-5; TRBD1 matches at 9 bases. Looked up from germline, CDR1 is MDHEN and CDR2 is SYDVKM. The CDR3 extends over 16 amino acids. J was trimmed by 2 bases and V by 5 bases; bases with no gene match: 7. The CDR3 coding sequence is TGTGCCAGCAGTGGGACAGGGCTGAGGGGCAATCAGCCCCAGCATTTT. Protein product: CASSGTGLRGNQPQHF.